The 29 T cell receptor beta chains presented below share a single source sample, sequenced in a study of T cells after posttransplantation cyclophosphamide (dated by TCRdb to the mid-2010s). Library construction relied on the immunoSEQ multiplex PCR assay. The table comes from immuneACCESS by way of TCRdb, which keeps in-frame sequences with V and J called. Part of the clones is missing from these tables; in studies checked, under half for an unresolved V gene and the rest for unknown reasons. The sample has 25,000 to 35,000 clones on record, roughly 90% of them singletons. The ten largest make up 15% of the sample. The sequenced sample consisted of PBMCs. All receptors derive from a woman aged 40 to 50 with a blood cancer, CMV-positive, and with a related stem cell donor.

The CDR3 region has the DNA TGTGCCAGCAGTTCGATCGGGACTAGCGGGGGGGCTGGCGGGGCCAACGTCCTGACTTTC. Protein: CASSSIGTSGGAGGANVLTF. The rearrangement joins TRBV28 to TRBJ2-6; 16 nucleotides match TRBD2. CDR3 size: 20 residues. Germline CDR1 is MDHEN and CDR2 is SYDVKM. The J segment lost 4 bases and the V segment lost 4 bases, leaving 10 bases of the junction unmatched.

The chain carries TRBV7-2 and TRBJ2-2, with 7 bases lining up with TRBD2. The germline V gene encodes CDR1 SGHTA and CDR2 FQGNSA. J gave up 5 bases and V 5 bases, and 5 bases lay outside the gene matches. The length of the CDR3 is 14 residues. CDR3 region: CASSGGGYTGELFF. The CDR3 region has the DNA TGTGCCAGCAGCGGCGGGGGATATACCGGGGAGCTGTTTTTT.

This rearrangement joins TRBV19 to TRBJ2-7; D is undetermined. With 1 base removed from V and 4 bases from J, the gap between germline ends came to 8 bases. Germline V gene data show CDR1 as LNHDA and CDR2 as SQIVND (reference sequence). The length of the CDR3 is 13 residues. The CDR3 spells CASSIGLLYEQYF. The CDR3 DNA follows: TGTGCCAGTAGTATAGGTCTGTTGTACGAGCAGTACTTC.

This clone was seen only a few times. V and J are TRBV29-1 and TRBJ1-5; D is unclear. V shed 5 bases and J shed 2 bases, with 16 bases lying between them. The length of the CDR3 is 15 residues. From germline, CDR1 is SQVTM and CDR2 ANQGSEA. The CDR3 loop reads CSVSDGLLGNQPQHF. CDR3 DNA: TGCAGCGTTTCTGATGGGCTTCTGGGCAATCAGCCCCAGCATTTT.

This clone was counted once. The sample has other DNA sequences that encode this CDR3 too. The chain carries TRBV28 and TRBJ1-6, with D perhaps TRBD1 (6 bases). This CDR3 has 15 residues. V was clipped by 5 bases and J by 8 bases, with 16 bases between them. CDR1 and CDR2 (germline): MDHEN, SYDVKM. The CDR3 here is CASSGQTSPYSPLHF. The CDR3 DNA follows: TGTGCCAGCAGTGGACAGACCTCCCCATATTCACCCCTCCACTTT.

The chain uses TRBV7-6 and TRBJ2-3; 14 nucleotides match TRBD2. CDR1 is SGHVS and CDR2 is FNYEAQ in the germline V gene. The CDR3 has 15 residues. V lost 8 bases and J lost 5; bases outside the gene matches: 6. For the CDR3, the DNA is TGTGCCAGCCAAGGGACTAGCGGGGGTGGAGATACGCAGTATTTT. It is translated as CASQGTSGGGDTQYF.

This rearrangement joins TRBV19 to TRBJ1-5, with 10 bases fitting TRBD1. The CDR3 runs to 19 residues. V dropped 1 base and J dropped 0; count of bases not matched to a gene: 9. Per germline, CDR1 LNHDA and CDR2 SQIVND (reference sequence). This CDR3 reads CASSIVLGQGFYSNQPQHF. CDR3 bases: TGTGCCAGTAGTATAGTTTTGGGACAGGGGTTTTATAGCAATCAGCCCCAGCATTTT.

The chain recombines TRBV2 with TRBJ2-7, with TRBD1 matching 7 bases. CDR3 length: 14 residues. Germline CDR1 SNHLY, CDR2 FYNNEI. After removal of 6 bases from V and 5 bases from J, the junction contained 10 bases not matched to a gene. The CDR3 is CASSADRVSDEQYF. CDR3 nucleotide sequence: TGTGCCAGCAGCGCCGACAGGGTATCTGACGAGCAGTACTTC.

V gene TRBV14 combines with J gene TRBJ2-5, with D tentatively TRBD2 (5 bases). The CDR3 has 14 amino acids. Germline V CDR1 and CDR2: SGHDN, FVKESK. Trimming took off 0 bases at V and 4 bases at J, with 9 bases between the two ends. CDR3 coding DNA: TGTGCCAGCAGCCAAGATCGAGGGTTAGAGACCCAGTACTTC. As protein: CASSQDRGLETQYF.

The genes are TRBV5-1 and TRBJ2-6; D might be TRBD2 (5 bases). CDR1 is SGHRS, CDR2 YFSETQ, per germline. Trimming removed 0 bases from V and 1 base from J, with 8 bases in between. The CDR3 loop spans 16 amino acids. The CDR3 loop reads CASSLARESGANVLTF. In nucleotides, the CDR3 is TGCGCCAGCAGCTTGGCCCGGGAATCTGGGGCCAACGTCCTGACTTTC.

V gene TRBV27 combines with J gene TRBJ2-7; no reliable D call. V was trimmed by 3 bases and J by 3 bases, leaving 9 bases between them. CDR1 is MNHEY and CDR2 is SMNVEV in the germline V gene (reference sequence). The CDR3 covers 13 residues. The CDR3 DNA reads TGTGCCAGCAGTTTTCGTCGCAGCTACGAGCAGTACTTC. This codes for CASSFRRSYEQYF.

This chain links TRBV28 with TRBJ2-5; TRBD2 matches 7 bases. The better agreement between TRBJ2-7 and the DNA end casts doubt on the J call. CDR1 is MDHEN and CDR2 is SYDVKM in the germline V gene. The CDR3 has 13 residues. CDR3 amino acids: CASNGLADYEQYF. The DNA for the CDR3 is TGTGCCAGCAACGGGCTAGCGGACTACGAGCAGTACTTC.

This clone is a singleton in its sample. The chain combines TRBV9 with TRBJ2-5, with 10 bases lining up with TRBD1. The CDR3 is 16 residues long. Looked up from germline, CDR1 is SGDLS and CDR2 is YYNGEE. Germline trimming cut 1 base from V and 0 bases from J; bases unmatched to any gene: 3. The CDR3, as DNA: TGTGCCAGCAGCGTAAGGGACAGGGGCTACCAAGAGACCCAGTACTTC. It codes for CASSVRDRGYQETQYF.

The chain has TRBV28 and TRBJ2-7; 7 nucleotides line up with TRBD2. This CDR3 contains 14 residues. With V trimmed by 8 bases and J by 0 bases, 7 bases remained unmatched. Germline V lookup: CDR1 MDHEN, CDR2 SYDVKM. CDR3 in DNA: TGTGCCAGCCTCCGGGAGGCAACCTCCTACGAGCAGTACTTC. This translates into CASLREATSYEQYF.

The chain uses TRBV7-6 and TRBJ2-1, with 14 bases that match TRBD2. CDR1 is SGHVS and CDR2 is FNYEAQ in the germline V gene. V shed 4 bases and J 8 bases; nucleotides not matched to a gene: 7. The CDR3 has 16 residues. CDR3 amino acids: CASSWRLAGGLYEQFF. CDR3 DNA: TGTGCCAGCAGCTGGAGACTAGCGGGGGGGTTGTATGAGCAGTTCTTC.

CDR3 sequence: CASSVRTGTGSEKLFF. The DNA of the CDR3 is TGTGCCAGCAGCGTGAGAACCGGGACAGGGAGTGAAAAACTGTTTTTT. This chain joins TRBV7-9 and TRBJ1-4, with 9 bases that match TRBD1. The CDR3 sequence is 16 residues long. V lost 5 bases, J lost 7 bases, and 11 bases stayed unmatched. CDR1 and CDR2 from the germline V gene are SEHNR and FQNEAQ (reference sequence).

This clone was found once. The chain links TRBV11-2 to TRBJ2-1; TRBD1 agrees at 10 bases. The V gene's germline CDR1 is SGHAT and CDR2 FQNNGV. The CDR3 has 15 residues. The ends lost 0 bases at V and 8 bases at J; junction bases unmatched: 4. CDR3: CASSLEDRGLDEQFF. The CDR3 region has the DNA TGTGCCAGCAGCTTAGAAGACAGGGGGCTCGATGAGCAGTTCTTC.

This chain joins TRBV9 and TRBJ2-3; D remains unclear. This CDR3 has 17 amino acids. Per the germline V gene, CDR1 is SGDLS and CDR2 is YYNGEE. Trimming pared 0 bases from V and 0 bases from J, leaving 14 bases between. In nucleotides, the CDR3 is TGTGCCAGCAGCGTAGCTAGTGAACGGATTAGCACAGATACGCAGTATTTT. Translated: CASSVASERISTDTQYF.

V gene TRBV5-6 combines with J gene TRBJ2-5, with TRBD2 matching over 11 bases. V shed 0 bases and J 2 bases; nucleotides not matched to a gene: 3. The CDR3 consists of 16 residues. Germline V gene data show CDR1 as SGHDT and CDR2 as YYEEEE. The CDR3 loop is CASSLGLAGGQETQYF. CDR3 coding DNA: TGTGCCAGCAGCTTGGGGCTAGCGGGGGGACAAGAGACCCAGTACTTC.

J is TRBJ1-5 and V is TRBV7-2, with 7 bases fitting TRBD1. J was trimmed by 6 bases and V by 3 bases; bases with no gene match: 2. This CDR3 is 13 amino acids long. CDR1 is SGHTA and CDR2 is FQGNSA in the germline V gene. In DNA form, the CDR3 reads TGTGCCAGCAGCTTGTACAGGGGTCAGCCCCAGCATTTT. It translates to CASSLYRGQPQHF. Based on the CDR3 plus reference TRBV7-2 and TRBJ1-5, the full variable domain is GAGVSQSPSNKVTEKGKDVELRCDPISGHTALYWYRQSLGQGLEFLIYFQGNSAPDKSGLPSDRFSAERTGGSVSTLTIQRTQQEDSAVYLCASSLYRGQPQHFGDGTRLSIL.

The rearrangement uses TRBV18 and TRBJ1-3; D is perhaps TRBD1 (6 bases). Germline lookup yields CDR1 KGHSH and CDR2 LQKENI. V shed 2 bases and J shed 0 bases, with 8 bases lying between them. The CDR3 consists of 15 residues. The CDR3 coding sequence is TGTGCCAGCTCACCAACAGGGTTCTCTGGAAACACCATATATTTT. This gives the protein CASSPTGFSGNTIYF.

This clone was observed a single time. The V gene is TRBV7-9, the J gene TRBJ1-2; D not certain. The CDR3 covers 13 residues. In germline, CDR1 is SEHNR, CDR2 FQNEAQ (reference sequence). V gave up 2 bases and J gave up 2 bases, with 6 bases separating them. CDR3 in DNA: TGTGCCAGCAGCTTAAACGAGAACTATGGCTACACCTTC. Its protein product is CASSLNENYGYTF.

Here the CDR3 reads CASSLPLLRGAVTTQYF. The CDR3 nucleotides read TGTGCCAGCAGTCTCCCTCTGTTGCGGGGGGCCGTCACGACGCAGTATTTT. The J gene is TRBJ2-3, the V gene TRBV27, with TRBD2 identical over 8 bases. Germline CDR1 reads MNHEY; CDR2 reads SMNVEV (reference sequence). V shed 5 bases and J 9 bases; nucleotides not matched to a gene: 19. The CDR3 covers 17 residues.

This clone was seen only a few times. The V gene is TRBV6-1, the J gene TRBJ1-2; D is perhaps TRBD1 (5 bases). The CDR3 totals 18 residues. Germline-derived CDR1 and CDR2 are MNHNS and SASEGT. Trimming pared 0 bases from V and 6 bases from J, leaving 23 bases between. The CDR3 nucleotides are TGTGCCAGCAGTGAAGCGCGAAGTACACTTACCCTCAGGGATGGCTACACCTTC. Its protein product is CASSEARSTLTLRDGYTF.

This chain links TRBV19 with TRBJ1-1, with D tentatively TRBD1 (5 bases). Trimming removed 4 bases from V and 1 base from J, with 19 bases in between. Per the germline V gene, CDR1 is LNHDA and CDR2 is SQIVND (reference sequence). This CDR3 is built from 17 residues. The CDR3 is CASSTTPGRAENTEAFF. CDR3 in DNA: TGTGCCAGTAGTACCACACCGGGCAGGGCGGAGAACACTGAAGCTTTCTTT.

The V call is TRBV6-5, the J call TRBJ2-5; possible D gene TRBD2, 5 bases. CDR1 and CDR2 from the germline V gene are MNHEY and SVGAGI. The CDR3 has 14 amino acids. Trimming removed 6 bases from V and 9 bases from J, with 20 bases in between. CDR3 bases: TGTGCCAGCAGGCCGACCGGGGAAAGTATCTCCCAGTACTTC. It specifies CASRPTGESISQYF.

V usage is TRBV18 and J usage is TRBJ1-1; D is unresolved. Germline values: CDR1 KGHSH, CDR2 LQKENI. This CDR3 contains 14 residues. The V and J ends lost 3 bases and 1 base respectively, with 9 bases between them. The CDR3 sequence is CASSPSQRNTEAFF. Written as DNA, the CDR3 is TGTGCCAGCTCACCCAGCCAGCGGAACACTGAAGCTTTCTTT.

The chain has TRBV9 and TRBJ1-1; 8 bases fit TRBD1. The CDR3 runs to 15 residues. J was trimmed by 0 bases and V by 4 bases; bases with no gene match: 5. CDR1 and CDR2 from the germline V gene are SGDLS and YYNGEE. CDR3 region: CASSRGQGVNTEAFF. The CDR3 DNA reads TGTGCCAGCAGCCGCGGACAGGGAGTGAACACTGAAGCTTTCTTT.

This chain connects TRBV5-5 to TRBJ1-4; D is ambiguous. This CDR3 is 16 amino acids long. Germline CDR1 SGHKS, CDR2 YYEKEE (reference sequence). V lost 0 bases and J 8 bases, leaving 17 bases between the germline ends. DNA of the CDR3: TGTGCCAGCAGCTTGGAGTCAGCAGGAATCCTGGAAAAACTGTTTTTT. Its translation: CASSLESAGILEKLFF.